The T cell receptor beta chain under discussion was sequenced for a study of cytomegalovirus exposure and HLA in healthy donors. Germline CDR1 is MNHEY and CDR2 is SVGAGI. Trimming pared 5 bases from V and 4 bases from J, leaving 17 bases between. The CDR3 is 15 residues long. Some clones are missing from TCRdb's copy, which holds only in-frame ones; the method was immunoSEQ multiplex PCR. This table holds 330,000 or so clones, just over 85% found once. Study-level findings and limits: The study found most TCR sequences rare, yet found some public TCRs in many donors. The CMV antigen specificity of a few CMV-associated chains was confirmed through in vitro analysis.

Notes on this clone: The antigen is unknown.

This sequence originates from a woman between 18 and 29 years old in good health and CMV-seronegative. This chain uses TRBV6-5 with TRBJ1-1; no definite D call. Sample: PBMCs. CDR3 DNA sequence: TGTGCCAGCAGTCCCTTGGGCAACCTGGGCACTGAAGCTTTCTTT. Amino acids: CASSPLGNLGTEAFF.